Shown below are 6 T cell receptor beta chains from a single sample sequenced in a study of shared T cell receptors in the human thymus. Sequenced by immunoSEQ multiplex PCR; TCRdb stores in-frame clones only, minus some. Altogether 500,000 to 550,000 clones are present, about 84% being singletons, with the ten largest covering 0.01% to 0.015%. This sample was shared with a second study, whose subject was human thymus T cells.

Sequencing input: thymocytes. Source of these receptors: a boy less than two years old with a congenital heart defect.

The gene calls are TRBV5-4 and TRBJ2-1; TRBD2 matches 10 bases. Per the germline V gene, CDR1 is SGHNT and CDR2 is YYREEE (reference sequence). CDR3 length: 17 residues. The J segment lost 4 bases and the V segment lost 4 bases, leaving 11 bases of the junction unmatched. CDR3 nucleotide sequence: TGTGCCAGCAGCCCACGAAGGACTAGCGGAAAATACAATGAGCAGTTCTTC. Amino acids: CASSPRRTSGKYNEQFF.

The chain uses TRBV19 and TRBJ2-5; 7 nucleotides align to TRBD2. V lost 6 bases, J lost 5 bases, and 6 bases stayed unmatched. CDR3 length equals 13 residues. Germline lookup yields CDR1 LNHDA and CDR2 SQIVND (reference sequence). The CDR3 region is CASSERGGETQYF. The CDR3 DNA reads as TGTGCCAGTAGCGAACGGGGAGGGGAGACCCAGTACTTC.

The gene calls are TRBV30 and TRBJ1-4; 7 bases line up with TRBD1. V dropped 2 bases and J dropped 0; count of bases not matched to a gene: 12. The CDR3 consists of 18 residues. CDR1 is GTSNPN, CDR2 SVGIG, per germline (reference sequence). CDR3: CAWSRLGGPGSTNEKLFF. As DNA, the CDR3 is TGTGCCTGGAGTCGATTAGGGGGCCCCGGCTCAACTAATGAAAAACTGTTTTTT.

This chain links TRBV6-1 with TRBJ2-1; 9 positions match TRBD2. The V segment lost 4 bases and the J segment 2 bases; nucleotides outside the gene matches: 9. The CDR3 is 17 amino acids. Per the germline V gene, CDR1 is MNHNS and CDR2 is SASEGT. The CDR3 is CASSGGSGSSTYNEQFF. CDR3 nucleotides: TGTGCCAGCAGTGGGGGTAGCGGGAGTAGCACCTACAATGAGCAGTTCTTC.

The chain carries TRBV6-6 and TRBJ2-2; D gene uncertain. V was cut by 4 bases and J by 0 bases, with 9 bases left in between. Germline V gene data show CDR1 as MNHNY and CDR2 as SVGAGI (reference sequence). The CDR3 totals 15 residues. The CDR3 nucleotides read TGTGCCAGCAGTTGCCCCGGGTCGAACACCGGGGAGCTGTTTTTT. Amino acid sequence: CASSCPGSNTGELFF.

The gene calls are TRBV9 and TRBJ1-5; TRBD1 aligns across 8 bases. Germline lookup yields CDR1 SGDLS and CDR2 YYNGEE. CDR3 length: 17 residues. The V gene end was trimmed by 0 bases and the J gene end by 6 bases; junction bases not matched to a gene: 11. CDR3 nucleotide sequence: TGTGCCAGCAGCGTAGTCGGCAGGGGGCGCGAGGGTCAGCCCCAGCATTTT. Its protein is CASSVVGRGREGQPQHF.